This T cell receptor (beta chain) was retrieved from a study of T cell changes during pregnancy in multiple sclerosis. Profiling relied on immunoSEQ multiplex PCR, and the TCRdb table lists in-frame clones only, not all of them. The sample holds 56,000 or so clones, approximately 91% seen once. CDR1 SGHAT and CDR2 FQNNGV come from the germline V gene. The CDR3 contains 17 residues. The V gene end was trimmed by 2 bases and the J gene end by 9 bases; junction bases not matched to a gene: 7. The chain is built from TRBV11-2 and TRBJ2-1, with 16 bases that match TRBD2. The origin of this receptor is a female donor with multiple sclerosis, enrolled in a pregnancy study. The material sequenced was CD4+ T cells from peripheral blood mononuclear cells, taken in the third trimester of pregnancy. CDR3 protein: CASSLSGGLAGGFEQFF. The CDR3, as DNA: TGTGCCAGCAGCTTAAGCGGGGGACTAGCGGGAGGGTTTGAGCAGTTCTTC.